This T cell receptor (beta chain) is from a study of blood T cell repertoires in COVID-19. Background on the study: Material from acute and convalescent COVID-19 was sourced from the United States, Italy and Spain.

This clone was observed a few times. Participants' reported clinical history set cohort assignment. V trimming: 5 bases; J trimming: 4 bases; junction bases outside the gene matches: 10. In germline, CDR1 is GTSNPN, CDR2 SVGIG (reference sequence). This CDR3 spans 15 amino acids. Clones were read by immunoSEQ multiplex PCR, and TCRdb kept only the in-frame ones, dropping some. The repertoire holds hundreds of thousands of clones, with 75% to 90% as singletons. The chain uses TRBV30 and TRBJ2-1, with 8 bases matching TRBD2. The sequenced sample consisted of PBMCs or T cells enriched from blood (not recorded which). This TCR came from a man under 40 who had recovered from COVID-19. The CDR3 DNA follows: TGTGCCTGGGGATCACGGCGGGGGGTATACAATGAGCAGTTCTTC. As protein: CAWGSRRGVYNEQFF.